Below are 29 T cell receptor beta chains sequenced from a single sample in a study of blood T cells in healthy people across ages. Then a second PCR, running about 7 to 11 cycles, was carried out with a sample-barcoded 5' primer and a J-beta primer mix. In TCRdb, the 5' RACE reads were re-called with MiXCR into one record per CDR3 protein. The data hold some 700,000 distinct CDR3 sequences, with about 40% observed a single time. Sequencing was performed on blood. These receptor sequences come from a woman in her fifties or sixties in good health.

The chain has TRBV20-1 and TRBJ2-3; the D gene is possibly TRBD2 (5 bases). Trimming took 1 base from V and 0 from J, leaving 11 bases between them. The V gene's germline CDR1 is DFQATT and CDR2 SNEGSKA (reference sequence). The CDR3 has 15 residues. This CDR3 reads CSARAQSGSTDTQYF. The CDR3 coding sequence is TGCAGTGCTAGAGCCCAAAGCGGAAGCACAGATACGCAGTATTTT.

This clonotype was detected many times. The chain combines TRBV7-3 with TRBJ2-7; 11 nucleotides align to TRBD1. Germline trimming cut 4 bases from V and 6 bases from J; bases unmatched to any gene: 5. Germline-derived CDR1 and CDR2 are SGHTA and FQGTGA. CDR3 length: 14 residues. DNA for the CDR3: TGTGCCAGCAGCTCAGGACAGGGGGCTGGCGAGCAGTACTTC. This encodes CASSSGQGAGEQYF.

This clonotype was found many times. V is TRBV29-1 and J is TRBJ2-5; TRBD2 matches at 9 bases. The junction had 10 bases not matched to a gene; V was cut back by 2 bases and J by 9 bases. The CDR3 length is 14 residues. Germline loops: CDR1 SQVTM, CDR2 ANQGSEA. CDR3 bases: TGCAGCGTTGAAAAACAGGGACTAGCAGGGGCCCAGTACTTC. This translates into CSVEKQGLAGAQYF.

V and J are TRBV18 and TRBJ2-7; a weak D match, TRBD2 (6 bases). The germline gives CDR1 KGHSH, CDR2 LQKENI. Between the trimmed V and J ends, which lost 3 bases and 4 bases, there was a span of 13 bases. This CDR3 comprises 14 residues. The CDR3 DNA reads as TGTGCCAGCTCACCTGGTGGGGGGTTTTACGAGCAGTACTTC. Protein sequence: CASSPGGGFYEQYF.

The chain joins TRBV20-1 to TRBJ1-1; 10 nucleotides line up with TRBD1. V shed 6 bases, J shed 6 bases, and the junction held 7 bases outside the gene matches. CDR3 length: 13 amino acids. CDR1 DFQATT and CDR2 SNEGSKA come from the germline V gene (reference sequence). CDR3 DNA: TGCAGTGCAGATAAAGGACAGGGGGCTGAAGCTTTCTTT. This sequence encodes CSADKGQGAEAFF.

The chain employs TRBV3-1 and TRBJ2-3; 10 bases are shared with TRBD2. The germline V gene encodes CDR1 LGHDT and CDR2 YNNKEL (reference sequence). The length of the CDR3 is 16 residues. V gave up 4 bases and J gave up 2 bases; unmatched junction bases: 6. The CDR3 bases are TGTGCCAGCAGCCTAAGAGGGACTAGCGACACAGATACGCAGTATTTT. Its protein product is CASSLRGTSDTDTQYF.

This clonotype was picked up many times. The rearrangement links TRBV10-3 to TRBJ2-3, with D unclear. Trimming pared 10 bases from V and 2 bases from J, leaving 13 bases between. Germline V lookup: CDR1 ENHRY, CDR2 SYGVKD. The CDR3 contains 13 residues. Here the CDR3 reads CARAHQNTDTQYF. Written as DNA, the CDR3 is TGTGCCAGGGCACACCAGAACACAGATACGCAGTATTTT.

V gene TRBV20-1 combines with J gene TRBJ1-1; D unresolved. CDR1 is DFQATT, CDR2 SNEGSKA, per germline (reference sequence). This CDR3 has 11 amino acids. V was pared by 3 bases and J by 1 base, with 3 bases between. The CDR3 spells CSASSNTEAFF. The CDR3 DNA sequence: TGCAGTGCTAGTTCGAACACTGAAGCTTTCTTT.

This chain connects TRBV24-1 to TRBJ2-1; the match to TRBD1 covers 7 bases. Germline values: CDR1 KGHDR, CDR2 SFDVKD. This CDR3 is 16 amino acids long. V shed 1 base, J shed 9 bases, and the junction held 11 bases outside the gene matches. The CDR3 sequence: CATSDFRDRESSEQFF. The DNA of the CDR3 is TGTGCCACCAGTGATTTCCGAGACAGGGAAAGCAGTGAGCAGTTCTTC.

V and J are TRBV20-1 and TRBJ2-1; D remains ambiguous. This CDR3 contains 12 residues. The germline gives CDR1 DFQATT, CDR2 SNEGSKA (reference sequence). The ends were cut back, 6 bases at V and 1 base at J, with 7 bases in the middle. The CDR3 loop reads CSADHSYNEQFF. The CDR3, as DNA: TGCAGTGCGGATCATTCCTACAATGAGCAGTTCTTC.

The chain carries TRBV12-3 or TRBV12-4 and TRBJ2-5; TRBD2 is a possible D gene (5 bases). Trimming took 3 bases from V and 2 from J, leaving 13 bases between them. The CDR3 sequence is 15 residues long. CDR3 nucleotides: TGTGCCAGCAGTTTGATGGGGAGAGGTCAAGAGACCCAGTACTTC. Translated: CASSLMGRGQETQYF.

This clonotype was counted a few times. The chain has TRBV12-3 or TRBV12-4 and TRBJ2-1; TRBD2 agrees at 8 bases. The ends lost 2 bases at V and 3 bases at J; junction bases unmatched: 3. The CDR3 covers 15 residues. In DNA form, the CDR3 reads TGTGCCAGCAGTTTATTCGGGGGGGTCTACAATGAGCAGTTCTTC. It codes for CASSLFGGVYNEQFF.

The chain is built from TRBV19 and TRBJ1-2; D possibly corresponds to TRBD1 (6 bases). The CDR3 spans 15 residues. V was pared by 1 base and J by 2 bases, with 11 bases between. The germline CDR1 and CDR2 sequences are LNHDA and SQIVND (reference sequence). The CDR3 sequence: CASSIAQGPNYGYTF. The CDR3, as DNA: TGTGCCAGTAGTATAGCCCAGGGGCCCAACTATGGCTACACCTTC.

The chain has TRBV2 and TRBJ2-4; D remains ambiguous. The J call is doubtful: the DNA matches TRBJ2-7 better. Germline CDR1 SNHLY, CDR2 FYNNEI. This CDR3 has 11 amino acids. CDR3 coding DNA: TGTGCCAGCATTTACCACTACGAGCAGTACTTC. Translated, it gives CASIYHYEQYF.

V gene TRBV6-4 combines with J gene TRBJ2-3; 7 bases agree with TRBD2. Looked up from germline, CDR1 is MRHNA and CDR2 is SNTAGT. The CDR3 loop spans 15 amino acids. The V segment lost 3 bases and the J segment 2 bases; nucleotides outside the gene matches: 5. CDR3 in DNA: TGTGCCAGCAGTGAGGCTAGCGGAGACACAGATACGCAGTATTTT. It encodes CASSEASGDTDTQYF.

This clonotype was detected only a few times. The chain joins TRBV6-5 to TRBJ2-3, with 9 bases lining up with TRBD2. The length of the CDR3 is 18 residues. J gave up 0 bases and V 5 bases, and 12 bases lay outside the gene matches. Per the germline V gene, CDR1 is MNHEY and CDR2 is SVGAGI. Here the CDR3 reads CASSNTGTSLWSTDTQYF. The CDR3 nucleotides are TGTGCCAGCAGTAACACCGGGACTAGCCTTTGGAGCACAGATACGCAGTATTTT.

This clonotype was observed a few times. CDR3 protein: CASVSSGKWEQYF. CDR3 nucleotide sequence: TGTGCCAGCGTTTCTAGCGGGAAATGGGAGCAGTACTTC. The chain has TRBV2 and TRBJ2-7, with 9 bases lining up with TRBD2. Germline V gives CDR1 SNHLY, CDR2 FYNNEI. The V gene end was trimmed by 8 bases and the J gene end by 7 bases; junction bases not matched to a gene: 9. The CDR3 has 13 residues.

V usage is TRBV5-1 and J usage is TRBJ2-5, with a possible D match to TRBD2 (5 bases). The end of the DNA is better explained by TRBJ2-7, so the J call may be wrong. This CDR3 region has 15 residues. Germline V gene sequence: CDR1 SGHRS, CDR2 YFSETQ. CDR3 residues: CASRASVAGLYEQYF. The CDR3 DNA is TGCGCCAGCAGGGCCTCGGTGGCAGGACTCTACGAGCAGTACTTC.

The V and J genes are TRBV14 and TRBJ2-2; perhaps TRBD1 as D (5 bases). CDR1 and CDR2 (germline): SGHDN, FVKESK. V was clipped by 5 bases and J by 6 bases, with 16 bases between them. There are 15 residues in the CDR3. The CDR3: CASSSRWQGSGELFF. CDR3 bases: TGTGCCAGCAGCAGTCGGTGGCAGGGTTCCGGGGAGCTGTTTTTT. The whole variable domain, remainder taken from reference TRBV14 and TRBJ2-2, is EAGVTQFPSHSVIEKGQTVTLRCDPISGHDNLYWYRRVMGKEIKFLLHFVKESKQDESGMPNNRFLAERTGGTYSTLKVQPAELEDSGVYFCASSSRWQGSGELFFGEGSRLTVL.

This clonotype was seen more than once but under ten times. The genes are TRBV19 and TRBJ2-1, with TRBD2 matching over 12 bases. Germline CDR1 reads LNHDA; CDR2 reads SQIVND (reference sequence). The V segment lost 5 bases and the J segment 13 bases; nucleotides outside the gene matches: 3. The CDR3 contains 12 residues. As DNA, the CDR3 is TGTGCCAGTAGTCGGACTAGCGGGGACCAGTTCTTC. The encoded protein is CASSRTSGDQFF. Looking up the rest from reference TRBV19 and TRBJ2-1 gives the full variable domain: DGGITQSPKYLFRKEGQNVTLSCEQNLNHDAMYWYRQDPGQGLRLIYYSQIVNDFQKGDIAEGYSVSREKKESFPLTVTSAQKNPTAFYLCASSRTSGDQFFGPGTRLTVL.

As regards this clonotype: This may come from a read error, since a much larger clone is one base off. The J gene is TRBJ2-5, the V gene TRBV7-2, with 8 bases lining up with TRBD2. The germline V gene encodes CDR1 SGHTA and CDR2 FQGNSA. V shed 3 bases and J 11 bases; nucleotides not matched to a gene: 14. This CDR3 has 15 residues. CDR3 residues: CASSLGTRWGDEQYF. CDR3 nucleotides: TGTGCCAGCAGCTTGGGGACTAGATGGGGCGATGAGCAGTACTTC.

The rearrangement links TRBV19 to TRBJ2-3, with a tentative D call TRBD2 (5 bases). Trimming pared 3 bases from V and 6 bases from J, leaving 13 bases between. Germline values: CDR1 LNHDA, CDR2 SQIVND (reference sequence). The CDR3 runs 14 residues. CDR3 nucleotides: TGTGCCAGTAGTATGAACGGAGGCTCCGATACGCAGTATTTT. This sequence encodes CASSMNGGSDTQYF.

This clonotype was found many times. CDR3 nucleotide sequence: TGCAGCGTTGAACTAGCGGACAATGAGCAGTTCTTC. Translating gives CSVELADNEQFF. The chain uses TRBV29-1 and TRBJ2-1; 7 nucleotides line up with TRBD2. Germline-derived CDR1 and CDR2 are SQVTM and ANQGSEA. The V and J ends lost 2 bases and 5 bases, in that order; junction bases with no gene match: 0. The CDR3 consists of 12 residues.

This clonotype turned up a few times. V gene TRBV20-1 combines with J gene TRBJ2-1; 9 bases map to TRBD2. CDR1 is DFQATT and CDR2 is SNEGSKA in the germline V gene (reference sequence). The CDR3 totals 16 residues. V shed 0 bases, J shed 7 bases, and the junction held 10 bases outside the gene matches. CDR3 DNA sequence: TGCAGTGCTAGAGACGGCGGGGGGGCCTCACCAAATGAGCAGTTCTTC. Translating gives CSARDGGGASPNEQFF.

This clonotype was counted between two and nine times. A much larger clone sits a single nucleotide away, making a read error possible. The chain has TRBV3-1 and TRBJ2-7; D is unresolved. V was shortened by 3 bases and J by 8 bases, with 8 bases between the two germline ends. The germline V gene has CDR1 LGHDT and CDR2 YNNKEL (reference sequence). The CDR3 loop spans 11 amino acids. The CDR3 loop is CASSQDWKQYF. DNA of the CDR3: TGTGCCAGCAGCCAGGATTGGAAGCAGTACTTC.

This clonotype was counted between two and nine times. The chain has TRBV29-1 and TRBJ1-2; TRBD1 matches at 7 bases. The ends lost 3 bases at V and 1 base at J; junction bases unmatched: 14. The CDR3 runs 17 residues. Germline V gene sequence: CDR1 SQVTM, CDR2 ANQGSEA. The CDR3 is CSVEGVDRKHDNYGYTF. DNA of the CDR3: TGCAGCGTTGAGGGGGTGGACAGGAAACATGATAACTATGGCTACACCTTC.

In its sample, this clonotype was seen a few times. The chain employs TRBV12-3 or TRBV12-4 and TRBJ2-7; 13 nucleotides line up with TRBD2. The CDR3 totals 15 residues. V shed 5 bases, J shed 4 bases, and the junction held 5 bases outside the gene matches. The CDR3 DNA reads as TGTGCCAGCAGTACAACTAGCGGGGGGGCGTACGAGCAGTACTTC. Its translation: CASSTTSGGAYEQYF.

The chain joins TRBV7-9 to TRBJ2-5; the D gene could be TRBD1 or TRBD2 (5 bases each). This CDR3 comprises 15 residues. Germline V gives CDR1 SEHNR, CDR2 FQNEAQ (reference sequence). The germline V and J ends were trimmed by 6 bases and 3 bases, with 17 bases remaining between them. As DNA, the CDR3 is TGTGCCAGCAGTGGGGACGGGACCGCAAAAGAGACCCAGTACTTC. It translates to CASSGDGTAKETQYF.

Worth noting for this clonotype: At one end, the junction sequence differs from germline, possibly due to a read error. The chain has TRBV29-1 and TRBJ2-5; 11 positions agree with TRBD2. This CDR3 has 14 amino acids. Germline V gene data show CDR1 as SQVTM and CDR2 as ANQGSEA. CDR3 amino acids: CSVVTSGNQETLYF. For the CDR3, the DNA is TGCAGCGTTGTGACTAGCGGGAACCAAGAGACCCTGTACTTC.